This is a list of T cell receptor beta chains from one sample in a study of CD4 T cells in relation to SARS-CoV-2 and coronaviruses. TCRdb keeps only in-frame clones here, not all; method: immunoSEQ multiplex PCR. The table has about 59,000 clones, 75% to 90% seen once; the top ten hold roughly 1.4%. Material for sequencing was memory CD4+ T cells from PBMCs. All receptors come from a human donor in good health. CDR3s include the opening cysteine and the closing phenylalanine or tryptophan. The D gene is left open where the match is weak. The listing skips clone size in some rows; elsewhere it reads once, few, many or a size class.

CDR3nt: TGTGCCAGTAGTATTGAGGTAGTTGGAGGAGATACGCAGTATTTT; CDR3aa: CASSIEVVGGDTQYF; abundance: .; j_gene: TRBJ2-3; v_gene: TRBV19; d_gene: .
CDR3nt: TGTGCCAGCAGCCCGCAGGGACAGGATTTTTCACCCCTCCACTTT; CDR3aa: CASSPQGQDFSPLHF; abundance: few; j_gene: TRBJ1-6; v_gene: TRBV7-6; d_gene: TRBD1
CDR3nt: TGTGCCAGCTATGAGGTATCCTATGGCTACACCTTC; CDR3aa: CASYEVSYGYTF; abundance: .; j_gene: TRBJ1-2; v_gene: TRBV28; d_gene: .
CDR3nt: TGTGCCAGCAGCAAAGGTGAGGGGGATTGTTGTAATTCACCCCTCCACTTT; CDR3aa: CASSKGEGDCCNSPLHF; abundance: .; j_gene: TRBJ1-6; v_gene: TRBV21-1; d_gene: .
CDR3nt: TGCAGCGTACGGGGGGCCCACGATAATTCACCCCTCCACTTT; CDR3aa: CSVRGAHDNSPLHF; abundance: .; j_gene: TRBJ1-6; v_gene: TRBV29-1; d_gene: .
CDR3nt: TGCGCCAGCAGCGAAGGACCTGGGGCCAACGTCCTGACTTTC; CDR3aa: CASSEGPGANVLTF; abundance: .; j_gene: TRBJ2-6; v_gene: TRBV23-1; d_gene: .
CDR3nt: TGTGCCACCAGTGATCCCCGGGCTCCCAATCAGCCCCAGCATTTT; CDR3aa: CATSDPRAPNQPQHF; abundance: .; j_gene: TRBJ1-5; v_gene: TRBV24-1; d_gene: .
CDR3nt: TGTGCCAGTAGTCACCAAGGGGGGTCAGATACGCAGTATTTT; CDR3aa: CASSHQGGSDTQYF; abundance: .; j_gene: TRBJ2-3; v_gene: TRBV19; d_gene: .
CDR3nt: TGTGCCAGCAGGCCCCGGGACAGGGGGCTGGAGACCCAGTACTTC; CDR3aa: CASRPRDRGLETQYF; abundance: .; j_gene: TRBJ2-5; v_gene: TRBV6-5; d_gene: TRBD1
CDR3nt: TGTGCCAGCGGAAAGAACACTGAAGCTTTCTTT; CDR3aa: CASGKNTEAFF; abundance: .; j_gene: TRBJ1-1; v_gene: TRBV6-5; d_gene: .